The 20 T cell receptor beta chains reported below all come from one sample, sequenced in a study of CD8+CD57+ T cells in acquired aplastic anemia. Investigators profiled TCR beta VDJ and CDR3 from genomic DNA template. One entry per CDR3 protein, called by TCRdb with MiXCR from the reads. Of 150,000 to 200,000 distinct CDR3 sequences listed, approximately 44% were seen once; the top ten hold 0.9% to 1.2%. Sequences were obtained from sorted CD4+, CD8+, or CD8+CD57+ T cells (not recorded which) from PBMCs. These receptor sequences come from a human donor in good health.

This clonotype was counted ten times or more. The V gene is TRBV7-8, the J gene TRBJ1-1, with TRBD1 matching over 7 bases. Germline V gene data show CDR1 as SGHVS and CDR2 as FQNEAQ. V lost 5 bases to trimming and J lost 4 bases; unmatched junction nucleotides: 7. This CDR3 spans 14 amino acids. The DNA of the CDR3 is TGTGCCAGCAGCCTTCGACAGGGACTCACTGAAGCTTTCTTT. Its protein product is CASSLRQGLTEAFF.

This chain uses TRBV2 with TRBJ2-3; D is unresolved. Germline CDR1 and CDR2: SNHLY and FYNNEI. The CDR3 length is 12 residues. Trimming stripped 10 bases from V and 6 bases from J, with 14 bases between. The chain's CDR3 is CATQEGMDTQYF. CDR3 DNA: TGTGCCACCCAAGAAGGGATGGATACGCAGTATTTT.

This clonotype was observed at least ten times. V gene TRBV20-1 combines with J gene TRBJ2-7, with D hard to call. Between the trimmed V and J ends, which lost 3 bases and 1 base, there was a span of 13 bases. Looked up from germline, CDR1 is DFQATT and CDR2 is SNEGSKA (reference sequence). The CDR3 has 14 residues. CDR3 sequence: CSASVRARSYEQYF. In DNA form, the CDR3 reads TGCAGTGCTAGTGTACGAGCCCGGTCCTACGAGCAGTACTTC.

This clonotype was seen many times. The chain is built from TRBV6-1 and TRBJ2-7; 11 bases line up with TRBD2. This CDR3 spans 15 amino acids. V lost 6 bases, J lost 3 bases, and 7 bases stayed unmatched. The germline CDR1 and CDR2 sequences are MNHNS and SASEGT. DNA for the CDR3: TGTGCCAGCAGGGGAGGGACTAGCGGAGGCTACGAGCAGTACTTC. It translates to CASRGGTSGGYEQYF.

On this clonotype itself: One end of the junction does not line up with germline, which may come from a read error. The rearrangement uses TRBV11-2 and TRBJ2-3, with 11 bases fitting TRBD2. Germline V CDR1 and CDR2: SGHAT, FQNNGV. The CDR3 extends over 16 amino acids. In DNA, the CDR3 is TGTGCCAGCACCCCTATAGCGGGGGGGGAGACAGATACGCAGTATTTC. Its translation is CASTPIAGGETDTQYF.

This chain joins TRBV19 and TRBJ2-7; 7 positions agree with TRBD2. Germline CDR1 and CDR2: LNHDA and SQIVND (reference sequence). The CDR3 sequence is 14 residues long. V was pared by 3 bases and J by 4 bases, with 6 bases of the junction left unmatched. CDR3 bases: TGTGCCAGTAGTATCCGACTAGCCGCGTACGAGCAGTACTTC. Translating gives CASSIRLAAYEQYF.

This chain uses TRBV7-2 with TRBJ1-2, with D hard to call. Germline assignment: CDR1 SGHTA and CDR2 FQGNSA. With 6 bases removed from V and 4 bases from J, the gap between germline ends came to 12 bases. This CDR3 is 13 amino acids long. DNA of the CDR3: TGTGCCAGCAGTTACCAGAACAGCTATGGCTACACCTTC. It codes for CASSYQNSYGYTF. The entire variable domain, with the rest obtained from reference TRBV7-2 and TRBJ1-2, is as follows: GAGVSQSPSNKVTEKGKDVELRCDPISGHTALYWYRQSLGQGLEFLIYFQGNSAPDKSGLPSDRFSAERTGGSVSTLTIQRTQQEDSAVYLCASSYQNSYGYTFGSGTRLTVV.

The chain uses TRBV20-1 and TRBJ1-2; no clear D. Per germline, CDR1 DFQATT and CDR2 SNEGSKA (reference sequence). Trimming left V 3 bases short and J 8 bases short, with 13 bases between. This CDR3 has 12 amino acids. CDR3 DNA sequence: TGCAGTGCTAGCCCGATGGGTTCCGGCTACACCTTC. It yields the protein CSASPMGSGYTF.

Only a few counts were recorded for this clonotype. A much larger clone differs from this one at a single base, so this may be a read error. The gene calls are TRBV5-1 and TRBJ2-2; D not resolved. Germline loops: CDR1 SGHRS, CDR2 YFSETQ. The CDR3 consists of 13 residues. V was cut by 7 bases and J by 3 bases, with 10 bases left in between. The CDR3 DNA reads TGCGCCAGCCGAACAGAGTACACCGGGGAGCTGTTTTTT. It specifies CASRTEYTGELFF.

This clonotype was seen only a few times. The CDR3 sequence: CSVEWSSYNSPLHF. The CDR3 DNA reads as TGCAGCGTTGAGTGGAGCTCCTATAATTCACCCCTCCACTTT. The chain employs TRBV29-1 and TRBJ1-6; D gene uncertain. V was shortened by 3 bases and J by 0 bases, with 6 bases between the two germline ends. The germline V gene encodes CDR1 SQVTM and CDR2 ANQGSEA. The CDR3 covers 14 residues.

The chain couples TRBV5-6 to TRBJ2-7; maybe TRBD2 (5 bases). Trimming left V 5 bases short and J 3 bases short, with 15 bases between. The V gene's germline CDR1 is SGHDT and CDR2 YYEEEE. The CDR3 loop spans 14 amino acids. CDR3 loop: CASRKVGGGYEQYF. CDR3 bases: TGTGCCAGCAGGAAGGTTGGCGGAGGCTACGAGCAGTACTTC.

The chain joins TRBV14 to TRBJ2-3; no definite D call. The length of the CDR3 is 13 residues. Trimming cost V 4 bases and J 3 bases, with 8 bases left between them. Germline V gene data show CDR1 as SGHDN and CDR2 as FVKESK. CDR3 coding DNA: TGTGCCAGCAGCCCCTCCAGGACAGATACGCAGTATTTT. This sequence encodes CASSPSRTDTQYF.

The chain employs TRBV7-8 and TRBJ2-5; TRBD1 agrees at 8 bases. Germline V CDR1 and CDR2: SGHVS, FQNEAQ. The CDR3 sequence is 14 residues long. V was clipped by 5 bases and J by 7 bases; unmatched bases: 9. The CDR3 nucleotides are TGTGCCAGCAGCGCCACGGGACAGGAGCGGACCCAGTACTTC. Translating it yields CASSATGQERTQYF.

This clonotype has more than one count but fewer than ten. The rearrangement links TRBV2 to TRBJ1-6, with a tentative D call TRBD1 (5 bases). Trimming took 1 base from V and 8 from J, leaving 9 bases between them. Germline V gene data show CDR1 as SNHLY and CDR2 as FYNNEI. The CDR3 length is 14 residues. The DNA for the CDR3 is TGTGCCAGCAGTGAAGGCCAGGGATATTCACCCCTCCACTTT. It codes for CASSEGQGYSPLHF.

Comment on this clonotype: At one boundary the junction diverges from the germline segment, which might be a read error. This chain uses TRBV7-7 with TRBJ2-5, with 8 bases that match TRBD1. The CDR3 loop spans 16 amino acids. From germline, CDR1 is SSHAT and CDR2 FNYEAQ (reference sequence). The CDR3 spells CASSSITGTGYETQYF. The CDR3 region has the DNA TGTGCTAGCAGCTCAATAACCGGGACAGGATATGAGACCCAGTACTTC.

In this sample, this clonotype turned up a few times. The rearrangement uses TRBV24-1 and TRBJ1-2; weak D call: TRBD1 (5 bases). The V end lost 3 bases, the J end lost 3 bases, and 10 bases lay between the germline ends. CDR1 and CDR2 (germline): KGHDR, SFDVKD. This CDR3 spans 14 amino acids. The CDR3 sequence: CATSDPRDYYGYTF. CDR3 in DNA: TGTGCCACCAGTGATCCCCGGGACTACTATGGCTACACCTTC.

The J gene is TRBJ2-1, the V gene TRBV20-1, with D unclear. V was pared by 0 bases and J by 10 bases, with 10 bases between. Germline V CDR1 and CDR2: DFQATT, SNEGSKA (reference sequence). This CDR3 has 12 residues. As DNA, the CDR3 is TGCAGTGCTAGAGATAGGACGGAGGAGCAGTTCTTC. Translating it yields CSARDRTEEQFF.

Worth noting for this clonotype: No conserved phenylalanine or tryptophan is present at the end of the CDR3, so a read error is the likely explanation. The chain recombines TRBV24-1 with TRBJ2-7, with a weak D call TRBD2 (5 bases). The CDR3 contains 14 residues. Per the germline V gene, CDR1 is KGHDR and CDR2 is SFDVKD. V was pared by 1 base and J by 5 bases, with 11 bases between. CDR3 in DNA: TGTGCCACCAGTGATTTCGTCCACGGGGACGAGCAGTACTAC. Translated, it gives CATSDFVHGDEQYY.

Worth noting for this clonotype: A much larger clone is a single base away; this may be a read error. Given the absence of the conserved phenylalanine or tryptophan at the CDR3 end, a read error is likely. The rearrangement joins TRBV3-1 to TRBJ2-3; D unresolved. The CDR3 runs 14 residues. With 3 bases removed from V and 0 bases from J, the gap between germline ends came to 7 bases. Germline V CDR1 and CDR2: LGHDT, YNNKEL (reference sequence). The CDR3: CASSHRSSTDTQYY. CDR3 nucleotide sequence: TGTGCCAGCAGCCACAGATCGAGCACAGATACGCAGTATTAT.

Notes on this clonotype: This may be a read error: a much more frequent sequence differs by one nucleotide. The V call is TRBV4-2, the J call TRBJ2-3; D ambiguous. Germline CDR1 and CDR2: LGHNA and YNFKEQ. V dropped 1 base and J dropped 7 bases, with 6 bases sitting between them. The CDR3 loop spans 12 amino acids. As DNA, the CDR3 is TGTGCCAGCAGCCAAGCCGGACATACGCAGTATTTT. Encoded protein: CASSQAGHTQYF.